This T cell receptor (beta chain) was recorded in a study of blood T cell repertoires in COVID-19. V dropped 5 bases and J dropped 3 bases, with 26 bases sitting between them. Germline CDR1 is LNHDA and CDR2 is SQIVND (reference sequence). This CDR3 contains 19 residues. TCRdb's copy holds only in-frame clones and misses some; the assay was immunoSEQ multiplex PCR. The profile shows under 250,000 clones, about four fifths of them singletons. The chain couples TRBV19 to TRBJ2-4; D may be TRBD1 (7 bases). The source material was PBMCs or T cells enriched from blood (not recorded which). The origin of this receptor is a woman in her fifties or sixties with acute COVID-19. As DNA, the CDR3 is TGTGCCAGTAGTGCCACAGGGGCGCTCTTTGGGGGAGGCAAAAACATTCAGTACTTC. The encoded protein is CASSATGALFGGGKNIQYF.